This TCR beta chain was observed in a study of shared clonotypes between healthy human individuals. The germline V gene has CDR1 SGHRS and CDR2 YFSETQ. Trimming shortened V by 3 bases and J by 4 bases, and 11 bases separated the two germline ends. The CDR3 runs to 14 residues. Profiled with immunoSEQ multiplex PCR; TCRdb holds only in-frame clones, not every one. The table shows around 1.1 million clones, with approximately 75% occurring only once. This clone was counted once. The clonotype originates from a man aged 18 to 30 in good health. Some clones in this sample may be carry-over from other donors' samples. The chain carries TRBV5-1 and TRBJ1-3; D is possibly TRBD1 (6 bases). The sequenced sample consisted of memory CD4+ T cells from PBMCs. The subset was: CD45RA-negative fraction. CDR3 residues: CASSYQTGGNTIYF. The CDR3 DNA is TGCGCCAGCAGCTATCAAACAGGGGGAAACACCATATATTTT.